These 9 T cell receptor beta chains were all obtained from the same sample, sequenced in a study of high-grade serous ovarian cancer treatment subgroups. Some clones are missing from TCRdb's copy, which holds only in-frame ones; the method was immunoSEQ multiplex PCR. This sample has nearly 15,000 clones, with roughly nine tenths found just once. Tumor tissue was taken before any definitive surgery or chemotherapy was given. Sequenced input: tumor tissue. Receptors originate from a human donor with high-grade serous ovarian cancer.

V is TRBV4-1 and J is TRBJ1-6, with 9 bases identical to TRBD1. This CDR3 has 17 residues. Looked up from germline, CDR1 is MGHRA and CDR2 is YSYEKL. V dropped 3 bases and J dropped 2; count of bases not matched to a gene: 5. This chain's CDR3 is CASSQGTGRPYNSPLHF. CDR3 bases: TGCGCCAGCAGCCAGGGGACAGGGAGGCCCTATAATTCACCCCTCCACTTT.

The chain recombines TRBV27 with TRBJ2-1; D is possibly TRBD1 (6 bases). V was shortened by 4 bases and J by 0 bases, with 10 bases between the two germline ends. Germline V gene data show CDR1 as MNHEY and CDR2 as SMNVEV (reference sequence). The CDR3 length is 15 residues. CDR3 region: CASSSGVGSYNEQFF. CDR3 bases: TGTGCCAGCAGTTCAGGGGTGGGCTCCTACAATGAGCAGTTCTTC.

The chain couples TRBV5-1 to TRBJ1-6; perhaps TRBD1 as D (6 bases). V lost 0 bases to trimming and J lost 9 bases, with 10 bases between them. Germline lookup yields CDR1 SGHRS and CDR2 YFSETQ. This CDR3 comprises 14 residues. The CDR3 loop reads CASSLGGGSSPLHF. The CDR3 region has the DNA TGCGCCAGCAGCTTGGGAGGGGGGAGTTCACCCCTCCACTTT.

The chain recombines TRBV5-1 with TRBJ2-3; D possibly matches TRBD1 or TRBD2 (6 bases each). Germline CDR1 and CDR2: SGHRS and YFSETQ. The CDR3 is 14 residues long. Trimming cost V 4 bases and J 1 base, with 10 bases left between them. CDR3 bases: TGCGCCAGCAGCGGGGGGCCGGGCACAGATACGCAGTATTTT. Encoded protein: CASSGGPGTDTQYF.

This sequence joins TRBV12-5 and TRBJ1-1, with a weak D call TRBD1 (5 bases). The CDR3 sequence is 16 residues long. V was trimmed by 6 bases and J by 3 bases, leaving 20 bases between them. CDR1 and CDR2 (germline): LGHNT, FRNRAP. This CDR3 is CASGATLLGPYTEAFF. In DNA form, the CDR3 reads TGTGCTAGTGGCGCCACCCTTCTGGGGCCTTACACTGAAGCTTTCTTT. The variable domain in full, with the rest retrieved from reference TRBV12-5 and TRBJ1-1, is DARVTQTPRHKVTEMGQEVTMRCQPILGHNTVFWYRQTMMQGLELLAYFRNRAPLDDSGMPKDRFSAEMPDATLATLKIQPSEPRDSAVYFCASGATLLGPYTEAFFGQGTRLTVV.

This sequence joins TRBV29-1 and TRBJ2-2; D might be TRBD2 (6 bases). Germline CDR1 and CDR2: SQVTM and ANQGSEA. This CDR3 is 15 amino acids long. V was clipped by 6 bases and J by 0 bases, with 14 bases between them. This chain's CDR3 is CSVRGGNTNTGELFF. Here the CDR3 DNA reads TGCAGCGTGCGGGGCGGAAACACGAACACCGGGGAGCTGTTTTTT.

The chain has TRBV28 and TRBJ2-1; D is possibly TRBD1 (5 bases). This CDR3 is 11 amino acids long. V shed 6 bases and J shed 10 bases, with 10 bases lying between them. CDR1 MDHEN and CDR2 SYDVKM come from the germline V gene. The CDR3 DNA reads as TGTGCCAGCAGCTCGACAGACGAGCAGTTCTTC. Encoded protein: CASSSTDEQFF. Filled out from reference TRBV28 and TRBJ2-1, the complete variable domain reads DVKVTQSSRYLVKRTGEKVFLECVQDMDHENMFWYRQDPGLGLRLIYFSYDVKMKEKGDIPEGYSVSREKKERFSLILESASTNQTSMYLCASSSTDEQFFGPGTRLTVL.

This clone appeared a single time. J is TRBJ1-6 and V is TRBV28; D is possibly TRBD1 (5 bases). V lost 7 bases and J 7 bases, leaving 17 bases between the germline ends. The germline CDR1 and CDR2 sequences are MDHEN and SYDVKM. This CDR3 has 15 amino acids. CDR3 protein: CASNAVRQRNSPLHF. The CDR3 region has the DNA TGTGCCAGCAATGCGGTGCGACAGAGGAATTCACCCCTCCACTTT.

The V and J genes are TRBV5-1 and TRBJ1-1; 7 bases fit TRBD1. Germline CDR1 is SGHRS and CDR2 is YFSETQ. V dropped 1 base and J dropped 3; count of bases not matched to a gene: 0. There are 13 residues in the CDR3. The CDR3 nucleotides read TGCGCCAGCAGCTTGACAGGGGACACTGAAGCTTTCTTT. This gives the protein CASSLTGDTEAFF.